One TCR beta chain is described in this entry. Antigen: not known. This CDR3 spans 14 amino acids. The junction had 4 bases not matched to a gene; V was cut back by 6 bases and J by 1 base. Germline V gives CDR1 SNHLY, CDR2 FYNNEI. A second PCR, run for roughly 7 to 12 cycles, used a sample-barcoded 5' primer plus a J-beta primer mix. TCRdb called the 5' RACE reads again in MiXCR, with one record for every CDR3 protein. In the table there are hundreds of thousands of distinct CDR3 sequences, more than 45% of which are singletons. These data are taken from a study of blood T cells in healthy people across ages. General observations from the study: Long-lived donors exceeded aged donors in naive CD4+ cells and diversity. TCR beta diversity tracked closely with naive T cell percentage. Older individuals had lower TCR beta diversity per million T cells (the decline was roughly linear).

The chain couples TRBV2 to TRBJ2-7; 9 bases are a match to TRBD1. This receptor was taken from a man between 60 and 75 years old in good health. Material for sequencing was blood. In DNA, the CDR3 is TGTGCCAGCAGCACCGGGACAGGGTCCTACGAGCAGTACTTC. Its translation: CASSTGTGSYEQYF. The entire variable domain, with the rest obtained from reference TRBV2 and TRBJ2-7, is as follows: EPEVTQTPSHQVTQMGQEVILRCVPISNHLYFYWYRQILGQKVEFLVSFYNNEISEKSEIFDDQFSVERPDGSNFTLKIRSTKLEDSAMYFCASSTGTGSYEQYFGPGTRLTVT.